The rows below give T cell receptor beta chains drawn from one sample of a study of Ad26.COV2.S vaccination and SARS-CoV-2 variants. The method was immunoSEQ multiplex PCR; TCRdb's version includes in-frame clones alone and lacks a portion of them. This table holds about 350,000 clones, 85% to 90% found once. Specimen: peripheral blood, collected in a trial of Ad26.COV2.S vaccine versus placebo. The receptors derive from a person between 18 and 60 years old who received the Ad26.COV2.S COVID-19 vaccine or a placebo. The CDR3 runs from the conserved cysteine through the conserved F or W. D genes are given only for firm matches. Expanded clones get a size class; other rows say once, few or many, or leave the size out.

>TRBJ2-2|.|TRBV28|TRBD2|18
TGTGCCAGCAGTTCCCAAGAACTAGCGGGAGCTTACACCGGGGAGCTGTTTTTT
CASSSQELAGAYTGELFF
>TRBJ1-2|.|TRBV25-1|TRBD1|13
TGTGCCAGCGGGCAGGGGGGGTTATATGGCTACACCTTC
CASGQGGLYGYTF
>TRBJ2-1|.|TRBV28|TRBD1|15
TGTGCCAGCAGTTCCCCCGGACAGGGGGCTAATGAGCAGTTCTTC
CASSSPGQGANEQFF
>TRBJ1-1|.|TRBV30|.|13
TGTGCCTGGAGTGGTTCCAGGGGACATGAAGCTTTCTTT
CAWSGSRGHEAFF
>TRBJ2-7|.|TRBV7-2|.|14
TGTGCCAGCAGCTTAGTCCCCAGGGGAAGCGAGCAGTACTTC
CASSLVPRGSEQYF
>TRBJ1-6|.|TRBV6-6|.|15
TGTGCCAGCAGCCAGACAGACCGCTATAATTCACCCCTCCACTTT
CASSQTDRYNSPLHF
>TRBJ2-3|.|TRBV5-1|TRBD2|16
TGCGCCAGCAGCGCACTAATAGCGGGGAGCACAGATACGCAGTATTTT
CASSALIAGSTDTQYF
>TRBJ1-1|.|TRBV12-3/TRBV12-4|.|12
TGTGCCAGCAGTTCCACGACTGCGGAAGCTTTCTTT
CASSSTTAEAFF
>TRBJ1-1|.|TRBV4-2|.|17
TGTGCCAGCAGCCAAGATATAGGCAGCGTTGGGGGCACTGAAGCTTTCTTT
CASSQDIGSVGGTEAFF
>TRBJ2-3|.|TRBV11-3|TRBD1|16
TGTGCCAGCAGCTTAGATGGGACAGGGGGCCTGAATACGCAGTATTTT
CASSLDGTGGLNTQYF
>TRBJ2-1|.|TRBV3-1/TRBV3-2|TRBD1|15
TGTGCCAGCAGCCTAACCGGGACAGTCTACAATGAGCAGTTCTTC
CASSLTGTVYNEQFF
>TRBJ1-5|.|TRBV6-2/TRBV6-3|.|14
TGTGCCAGCAGTTACTTCGGGAGCAATCAGCCCCAGCATTTT
CASSYFGSNQPQHF
>TRBJ2-7|.|TRBV5-6|.|12
TGTGCCAGCAGCTTCTTAGGGAGTTCGAAGTACTTC
CASSFLGSSKYF
>TRBJ2-3|.|TRBV5-4|.|15
TGTGCCAGCAGCTTCGACCTTACTAGCACAGATACGCAGTATTTT
CASSFDLTSTDTQYF
>TRBJ2-7|.|TRBV5-5|.|17
TGTGCCAGCAGCTTGGGTCGCTTTGGTGCACAAACCTACGAGCAGTACTTC
CASSLGRFGAQTYEQYF
>TRBJ1-4|.|TRBV4-1|.|15
TGCGCCAGCAGCCAAGAAGTAGAAAGCCCGTTTAGACTGTTTTTT
CASSQEVESPFRLFF
>TRBJ2-2|once|TRBV28|.|18
TGTGCCAGCAGTTTAAATCGGTGGGGGCCTGGGAACACCGGGGAGCTGTTTTTT
CASSLNRWGPGNTGELFF
>TRBJ2-7|.|TRBV7-9|TRBD1|17
TGTGCCAGCAGCTTAGGTCGCTGGGGACAGGGTTACCACGAGCAGTACTTC
CASSLGRWGQGYHEQYF
>TRBJ1-1|.|TRBV28|.|14
TGTGCCAGCAATGCCTGGGGGGGAAACACTGAAGCTTTCTTT
CASNAWGGNTEAFF
>TRBJ1-2|.|TRBV7-2|TRBD1|17
TGTGCCAGCAGCTTAAGAACATATCAGGGGGTCAAGTATGGCTACACCTTC
CASSLRTYQGVKYGYTF
>TRBJ2-3|.|TRBV4-2|TRBD1|15
TGTGCCAGCAGTCGGGACAGGGGAACCACAGATACGCAGTATTTT
CASSRDRGTTDTQYF
>TRBJ2-2|.|TRBV6-5|.|13
TGTGCCAGCAGTTACTCGATAACCGGGGAGCTGTTTTTT
CASSYSITGELFF
>TRBJ2-3|.|TRBV13|.|15
TGTGCCAGCAGCTCACCGGAGGGGGGCCCAGATACGCAGTATTTT
CASSSPEGGPDTQYF
>TRBJ2-6|.|TRBV4-2|TRBD1|18
TGTGCCAGCAGCCAAGGATACAGGGGGAGTTCCGGGGCCAACGTCCTGACTTTC
CASSQGYRGSSGANVLTF
>TRBJ2-7|.|TRBV5-1|TRBD2|14
TGCGCCAGCAGCGTGACTAGCGGTTTCTACGAGCAGTACTTC
CASSVTSGFYEQYF
>TRBJ2-1|once|TRBV28|TRBD2|16
TGTGCCAGCAGTTTAACTGGGGCGGGAGCTAACAATGAGCAGTTCTTC
CASSLTGAGANNEQFF
>TRBJ2-1|.|TRBV2|TRBD2|14
TGTGCCAATAGAGCGCGGGGGTCCACCAATGAGCAGTTCTTC
CANRARGSTNEQFF
>TRBJ1-3|many|TRBV7-9|.|15
TGTGCCAGCAGCGTCATCAGGGACTCTGGAAACACCATATATTTT
CASSVIRDSGNTIYF
>TRBJ1-2|.|TRBV5-5|TRBD1|13
TGTGCCAGCAGCCTGGGACAGGGTGATGGCTACACCTTC
CASSLGQGDGYTF
>TRBJ2-3|.|TRBV10-1|.|13
TGCGCCAGCAGTTCTGCAGCCACAGATACGCAGTATTTT
CASSSAATDTQYF
>TRBJ2-1|.|TRBV3-1/TRBV3-2|.|17
TGTGCCAGCAGCCCAGACCGGTGGGACCATCAAAACAATGAGCAGTTCTTC
CASSPDRWDHQNNEQFF
>TRBJ2-4|.|TRBV11-1|TRBD1|13
TGTGCCAGCAGCCCAGACAGGGCGAACATTCAGTACTTC
CASSPDRANIQYF
>TRBJ1-5|.|TRBV19|.|13
TGTGCCAGTACCACGGGAGGTAATCAGCCCCAGCATTTT
CASTTGGNQPQHF
>TRBJ2-3|few|TRBV5-4|TRBD2|17
TGTGCCAGCAGCTTGGGGGCTAGCGGGGGGGCCATCGATACGCAGTATTTT
CASSLGASGGAIDTQYF
>TRBJ1-1|.|TRBV7-9|.|14
TGTGCCAGCAGCTTAGGGGCCGAAGCCGTCGAAGCTTTCTTT
CASSLGAEAVEAFF
>TRBJ2-4|.|TRBV4-2|.|16
TGTGCCAGCAGCCAAGATGCAGGTGGGGGCAAAAACATTCAGTACTTC
CASSQDAGGGKNIQYF
>TRBJ2-2|.|TRBV28|TRBD1|16
TGTGCCAGCAGTTCCCGAGACAGGGGGCTTTTCGGGGAGCTGTTTTTT
CASSSRDRGLFGELFF
>TRBJ2-5|.|TRBV3-1/TRBV3-2|TRBD2|18
TGTGCCAGCAGCCAAGATTTGGCTAGCGGGGGGAAAACGGAGACCCAGTACTTC
CASSQDLASGGKTETQYF
>TRBJ1-2|.|TRBV7-9|.|12
TGTGCCAGCAGCTTAGTCGTAGAGGGCTACACCTTC
CASSLVVEGYTF
>TRBJ2-5|.|TRBV5-1|.|13
TGCGCCAGCAGCTTCGACTGGGGGGAGACCCAGTACTTC
CASSFDWGETQYF
>TRBJ2-3|once|TRBV3-1/TRBV3-2|.|13
TGTGCCAGCAGCCATCAGGGAGTGAGGACGCAGTATTTT
CASSHQGVRTQYF
>TRBJ2-7|.|TRBV5-1|.|15
TGCGCCAGCAGCTTGGGATCGGAACCCGGTTCCGAGCAGTACTTC
CASSLGSEPGSEQYF
>TRBJ2-2|.|TRBV28|TRBD1|16
TGTGCCAGCAGTTCTCGGACAGGGAAGAACACCGGGGAGCTGTTTTTT
CASSSRTGKNTGELFF
>TRBJ1-4|once|TRBV7-9|TRBD1|13
TGTGCCAGCAGCTTTGGGACAGGACTGAAACTGTTTTTT
CASSFGTGLKLFF
>TRBJ1-4|.|TRBV4-1|.|13
TGCGCCAGCAGCCAAGAGGGCAGGGAAAAACTGTTTTTT
CASSQEGREKLFF
>TRBJ1-2|.|TRBV7-9|TRBD1|16
TGTGCCAGCAGCTCCATCGGACAGGGCCCTGATGGGGGCTACACCTTC
CASSSIGQGPDGGYTF
>TRBJ1-1|.|TRBV21-1|.|14
TGTGCCAGCACCTCGGGAGTGGTGTTCACTGAAGCTTTCTTT
CASTSGVVFTEAFF
>TRBJ2-7|.|TRBV7-2|TRBD1|15
TGTGCCAGCAGCCCCCGGACAGGGAGTTCCTACGAGCAGTACTTC
CASSPRTGSSYEQYF
>TRBJ2-1|.|TRBV10-3|.|12
TGTGCCATCAGTGAGTCGAGAGATGAGCAGTTCTTC
CAISESRDEQFF
>TRBJ2-7|.|TRBV5-8|TRBD1|15
TGTGCCAGCAGCTTGCGGACAGGGGGAAACTACGAGCAGTACTTC
CASSLRTGGNYEQYF
>TRBJ1-2|.|TRBV6-1|.|14
TGTGCCAGCAGTGAGGGGGGTGAGGGCTATGGCTACACCTTC
CASSEGGEGYGYTF
>TRBJ2-3|.|TRBV18|.|14
TGTGCCAGCTCACCGGCAGTTAGCACAGATACGCAGTATTTT
CASSPAVSTDTQYF
>TRBJ1-1|.|TRBV7-9|.|14
TGTGCCAGCAGCTTAACAGGGAGGAACACTGAAGCTTTCTTT
CASSLTGRNTEAFF
>TRBJ2-7|.|TRBV30|.|12
TGTGCCTGGAGTGTAGGGGGACACGAGCAGTACTTC
CAWSVGGHEQYF
>TRBJ2-1|once|TRBV4-1|TRBD2|17
TGCGCCAGCAGCCAAGATCCGGCTAGCGGGGGGCTCAATGAGCAGTTCTTC
CASSQDPASGGLNEQFF